One sample yielded the 32 T cell receptor beta chains listed below, sequenced in a study of blood T cell repertoires in COVID-19 (dated by TCRdb to between 2020 and 2021). Receptor libraries were prepared by the immunoSEQ multiplex PCR assay. TCRdb carries this immuneACCESS record with in-frame sequences only. Its versions omit some clonotypes, under half of them owing to an unresolved V gene in the studies checked, with the rest unexplained. This sample gives about 140,000 clones in total; about 76% of them show up just once. Around 12% of the sample is in the top ten clones. The sequenced sample was peripheral blood. These receptors were taken from a man older than 75 with acute or convalescent COVID-19.

The chain has TRBV29-1 and TRBJ2-5; no clear D gene. The V gene's germline CDR1 is SQVTM and CDR2 ANQGSEA. V lost 3 bases and J lost 2, with 10 bases in between. This CDR3 has 13 amino acids. For the CDR3, the DNA is TGCAGCGTTGAGGTGGCGGTTCAAGAGACCCAGTACTTC. This gives the protein CSVEVAVQETQYF.

This clone was seen only a few times. The CDR3 bases are TGCGCCAGCAGCTCCGACCCTAGCCGAGGGTACGAGCAGTACTTC. The encoded protein is CASSSDPSRGYEQYF. J is TRBJ2-7 and V is TRBV4-1, with D tentatively TRBD2 (5 bases). V dropped 5 bases and J dropped 4 bases, with 18 bases sitting between them. Germline CDR1 reads MGHRA; CDR2 reads YSYEKL. The CDR3 extends over 15 amino acids.

This clone turned up a few times. The chain employs TRBV3-1 (or the pseudogene TRBV3-2) and TRBJ1-2, with unresolved D. From germline, CDR1 is LGHDT and CDR2 YNNKEL (reference sequence). Trimming cost V 0 bases and J 6 bases, with 11 bases left between them. There are 14 residues in the CDR3. In DNA, the CDR3 is TGTGCCAGCAGCCAAGATCAGTGGAGGGATGGCTACACCTTC. Residues: CASSQDQWRDGYTF.

The chain combines TRBV5-1 with TRBJ2-7; TRBD2 aligns across 11 bases. With V trimmed by 7 bases and J by 7 bases, 19 bases remained unmatched. Germline V CDR1 and CDR2: SGHRS, YFSETQ. CDR3 size: 17 residues. This CDR3 is CASAGTSGPRGVGEQYF. In DNA, the CDR3 is TGCGCCAGCGCCGGGACTAGCGGTCCCCGGGGTGTGGGTGAGCAGTACTTC.

The V gene is TRBV6-5, the J gene TRBJ2-7; 8 bases line up with TRBD2. V lost 6 bases, J lost 5 bases, and 12 bases stayed unmatched. The CDR3 is 15 amino acids. The germline gives CDR1 MNHEY, CDR2 SVGAGI. This CDR3 is CASSRIWSGGNEQYF. The CDR3 DNA reads TGTGCCAGCAGCCGAATATGGAGCGGGGGCAACGAGCAGTACTTC.

The chain joins TRBV6-1 to TRBJ1-2; TRBD1 matches at 8 bases. Germline assignment: CDR1 MNHNS and CDR2 SASEGT. The trim removed 3 bases at V and 5 bases at J, leaving 2 bases unmatched. The CDR3 has 13 residues. CDR3 DNA sequence: TGTGCCAGCAGTGAGCAGGGGGCATATGGCTACACCTTC. This codes for CASSEQGAYGYTF.

CDR3 protein: CASNPGTGWSPYEQYF. The CDR3 nucleotides are TGTGCCAGTAACCCTGGGACAGGGTGGTCCCCTTACGAGCAGTACTTC. The chain employs TRBV19 and TRBJ2-7; 9 nucleotides match TRBD1. Germline V gene sequence: CDR1 LNHDA, CDR2 SQIVND (reference sequence). This CDR3 contains 16 residues. V trimming: 7 bases; J trimming: 4 bases; junction bases outside the gene matches: 14. The variable domain in full, completed from reference TRBV19 and TRBJ2-7, reads DGGITQSPKYLFRKEGQNVTLSCEQNLNHDAMYWYRQDPGQGLRLIYYSQIVNDFQKGDIAEGYSVSREKKESFPLTVTSAQKNPTAFYLCASNPGTGWSPYEQYFGPGTRLTVT.

The chain carries TRBV30 and TRBJ2-7; D possibly corresponds to TRBD2 (6 bases). The length of the CDR3 is 12 residues. The V end lost 1 base, the J end lost 6 bases, and 10 bases lay between the germline ends. Germline V gene lookup returns CDR1 GTSNPN and CDR2 SVGIG (reference sequence). The CDR3 protein is CAWSAGVGEQYF. The DNA of the CDR3 is TGTGCCTGGAGTGCGGGGGTTGGCGAGCAGTACTTC.

The chain combines TRBV27 with TRBJ2-3, with 9 bases identical to TRBD2. CDR1 is MNHEY, CDR2 SMNVEV, per germline (reference sequence). The CDR3 length is 14 residues. Trimming cost V 6 bases and J 9 bases; bases outside gene matches: 10. The CDR3 reads CASRQSPGLATQYF. The CDR3 DNA follows: TGTGCCAGCAGACAATCCCCGGGACTAGCCACGCAGTATTTT.

The rearrangement uses TRBV1 and TRBJ1-2; the table gives TRBD1 as D, unverified against the DNA. TRBV1 is termed a pseudogene. The CDR3 covers 14 residues. DNA for the CDR3: TGCACCAGCAGCCCCGTAGGACAACCTTATGGCTACACCTTC. It is translated as CTSSPVGQPYGYTF.

The chain recombines TRBV5-8 with TRBJ2-3; TRBD1 agrees at 7 bases. The J segment lost 4 bases and the V segment lost 1 base, leaving 3 bases of the junction unmatched. The CDR3 loop spans 14 amino acids. Germline V gene lookup returns CDR1 SGHTS and CDR2 YDEGEE. CDR3 protein: CASSLTQGPDTQYF. CDR3 DNA: TGTGCCAGCAGCTTGACACAGGGGCCAGATACGCAGTATTTT.

The chain combines TRBV5-4 with TRBJ1-2, with D unresolved. CDR1 and CDR2 from the germline V gene are SGHNT and YYREEE (reference sequence). The CDR3 extends over 14 amino acids. V lost 3 bases, J lost 3 bases, and 12 bases lay in between. CDR3 sequence: CASSSNRAYYGYTF. CDR3 DNA sequence: TGTGCCAGCAGCTCCAACCGAGCATACTATGGCTACACCTTC.

This chain uses TRBV27 with TRBJ2-1, with D possibly TRBD2 on 6 matching bases. This CDR3 is built from 19 residues. V dropped 5 bases and J dropped 0 bases, with 23 bases sitting between them. In germline, CDR1 is MNHEY, CDR2 SMNVEV (reference sequence). Here the CDR3 DNA reads TGTGCCAGCAGTCCCACGTTGGGCTTCGGGGGAAGCTCCTACAATGAGCAGTTCTTC. Residues: CASSPTLGFGGSSYNEQFF.

J is TRBJ1-1 and V is TRBV5-6; D possibly corresponds to TRBD1 (5 bases). Germline assignment: CDR1 SGHDT and CDR2 YYEEEE. V was shortened by 4 bases and J by 4 bases, with 23 bases between the two germline ends. This CDR3 region has 17 residues. The CDR3 loop is CASSLWGGRSLGTEAFF. CDR3 in DNA: TGTGCCAGCAGCCTATGGGGGGGACGGTCCCTGGGCACTGAAGCTTTCTTT. The complete variable domain, with remaining parts taken from reference TRBV5-6 and TRBJ1-1, reads DAGVTQSPTHLIKTRGQQVTLRCSPKSGHDTVSWYQQALGQGPQFIFQYYEEEERQRGNFPDRFSGHQFPNYSSELNVNALLLGDSALYLCASSLWGGRSLGTEAFFGQGTRLTVV.

This clone has a handful of counts. The CDR3 sequence: CASSQVVEAANTGELFF. CDR3 bases: TGTGCCAGCAGCCAAGTCGTTGAGGCCGCGAACACCGGGGAGCTGTTTTTT. The chain has TRBV4-2 and TRBJ2-2; D call uncertain. The CDR3 has 17 amino acids. Between the trimmed V and J ends, which lost 1 base and 0 bases, there was a span of 12 bases. The germline V gene encodes CDR1 LGHNA and CDR2 YNFKEQ.

The rearrangement uses TRBV7-2 and TRBJ2-5; TRBD1 agrees at 7 bases. V lost 0 bases, J lost 1 base, and 5 bases stayed unmatched. Germline V gives CDR1 SGHTA, CDR2 FQGNSA. CDR3 length: 16 amino acids. CDR3 sequence (DNA): TGTGCCAGCAGCTTAGCCACTTCAGGGGGCCAAGAGACCCAGTACTTC. It translates to CASSLATSGGQETQYF.

The V call is TRBV7-8, the J call TRBJ2-1; D is ambiguous. The V end was cut by 5 bases, the J end by 5 bases, with 7 bases between. There are 12 residues in the CDR3. Germline V gene sequence: CDR1 SGHVS, CDR2 FQNEAQ. DNA of the CDR3: TGTGCCAGCAGCCTTTCTAACAATGAGCAGTTCTTC. Translation: CASSLSNNEQFF. Looking up the rest from reference TRBV7-8 and TRBJ2-1 gives the full variable domain: GAGVSQSPRYKVAKRGQDVALRCDPISGHVSLFWYQQALGQGPEFLTYFQNEAQLDKSGLPSDRFFAERPEGSVSTLKIQRTQQEDSAVYLCASSLSNNEQFFGPGTRLTVL.

This sequence joins TRBV15 and TRBJ2-7, with 11 nucleotides matching TRBD1. The germline gives CDR1 LNHNV, CDR2 YYDKDF (reference sequence). V dropped 4 bases and J dropped 5; count of bases not matched to a gene: 4. The CDR3 is made up of 14 amino acids. Here the CDR3 DNA reads TGTGCCACCAGCAAACCGGGACAGGGGGACGAGCAGTACTTC. Residues: CATSKPGQGDEQYF.

The V and J genes are TRBV3-1 (or the pseudogene TRBV3-2) and TRBJ2-5; D uncertain. CDR1 and CDR2 (germline): LGHDT, YNNKEL (reference sequence). This CDR3 contains 12 residues. Trimming removed 9 bases from V and 5 bases from J, with 13 bases in between. Here the CDR3 DNA reads TGTGCCAGTCGGGTGGGTCGGGAGACCCAGTACTTC. Residues: CASRVGRETQYF.

The chain carries TRBV3-1 (or the pseudogene TRBV3-2) and TRBJ1-2; 8 bases align to TRBD1. This CDR3 spans 15 amino acids. In germline, CDR1 is LGHDT, CDR2 YNNKEL (reference sequence). V was pared by 4 bases and J by 1 base, with 5 bases of the junction left unmatched. The CDR3 region is CASSPLDRGNYGYTF. CDR3 coding DNA: TGTGCCAGCAGCCCCCTTGACAGGGGTAACTATGGCTACACCTTC.

This chain joins TRBV4-1 and TRBJ2-3; TRBD2 matches at 7 bases. The CDR3 runs to 16 residues. The V gene end was trimmed by 2 bases and the J gene end by 2 bases; junction bases not matched to a gene: 7. Germline-derived CDR1 and CDR2 are MGHRA and YSYEKL. In DNA, the CDR3 is TGCGCCAGCAGCCAAAACCGGGACTACTACACAGATACGCAGTATTTT. As protein: CASSQNRDYYTDTQYF.

The sample holds a few counts of this clone. The chain couples TRBV6-2 or TRBV6-3 to TRBJ1-2; 7 nucleotides match TRBD1. V lost 5 bases and J lost 4; bases outside the gene matches: 10. Germline CDR1 reads MNHEY; CDR2 reads SVGEGT. CDR3 length: 15 residues. CDR3 coding DNA: TGTGCCAGCAGTCACCGAGGACAGGCTGGCTATGGCTACACCTTC. It specifies CASSHRGQAGYGYTF.

The rearrangement uses TRBV4-1 and TRBJ1-2; D remains unclear. The germline V gene has CDR1 MGHRA and CDR2 YSYEKL. This CDR3 contains 15 residues. Trimming pared 0 bases from V and 7 bases from J, leaving 15 bases between. The CDR3: CASSQEYPTRGGYTF. The CDR3, as DNA: TGCGCCAGCAGCCAAGAATATCCGACCCGGGGTGGCTACACCTTC.

This chain connects TRBV5-1 to TRBJ1-1, with TRBD1 as a possible D gene (6 bases). Germline-derived CDR1 and CDR2 are SGHRS and YFSETQ. Trimming removed 5 bases from V and 0 bases from J, with 11 bases in between. The CDR3 sequence is 14 residues long. This chain's CDR3 is CASSSRGLNTEAFF. As DNA, the CDR3 is TGCGCCAGCAGTTCCAGGGGCTTGAACACTGAAGCTTTCTTT.

This clone was counted once. The V and J genes are TRBV20-1 and TRBJ1-2, with D unresolved. The length of the CDR3 is 11 residues. The ends were cut back, 3 bases at V and 3 bases at J, with 5 bases in the middle. Germline CDR1 is DFQATT and CDR2 is SNEGSKA (reference sequence). The CDR3 sequence is CSASPDYGYTF. CDR3 nucleotides: TGCAGTGCTAGTCCAGACTATGGCTACACCTTC.

V usage is TRBV7-2 and J usage is TRBJ2-2; D is possibly TRBD2 (5 bases). The CDR3 contains 16 residues. V dropped 3 bases and J dropped 0 bases, with 11 bases sitting between them. Germline V gene sequence: CDR1 SGHTA, CDR2 FQGNSA. CDR3 residues: CASSLRRASNTGELFF. The CDR3 DNA reads as TGTGCCAGCAGCTTGAGGCGGGCTTCGAACACCGGGGAGCTGTTTTTT.

This clone has a handful of counts. The chain carries TRBV28 and TRBJ2-1, with 12 bases lining up with TRBD2. Germline V gene data show CDR1 as MDHEN and CDR2 as SYDVKM. The CDR3 contains 15 residues. V trimming: 3 bases; J trimming: 5 bases; junction bases outside the gene matches: 2. This chain's CDR3 is CASSLGLAGNNEQFF. CDR3 sequence (DNA): TGTGCCAGCAGTTTGGGACTAGCGGGCAACAATGAGCAGTTCTTC. Variable domain in full (rest from reference TRBV28 and TRBJ2-1): DVKVTQSSRYLVKRTGEKVFLECVQDMDHENMFWYRQDPGLGLRLIYFSYDVKMKEKGDIPEGYSVSREKKERFSLILESASTNQTSMYLCASSLGLAGNNEQFFGPGTRLTVL.

The V call is TRBV29-1, the J call TRBJ2-4, with D unresolved. Germline CDR1 is SQVTM and CDR2 is ANQGSEA. V was clipped by 4 bases and J by 0 bases, with 7 bases between them. The CDR3 consists of 13 residues. The CDR3 DNA sequence: TGCAGCGTTGTAGTCTTAGCCAAAAACATTCAGTACTTC. It yields the protein CSVVVLAKNIQYF.

V is TRBV27 and J is TRBJ2-2; TRBD2 is a possible D gene (6 bases). In germline, CDR1 is MNHEY, CDR2 SMNVEV (reference sequence). This CDR3 comprises 15 residues. The V end was cut by 5 bases, the J end by 7 bases, with 17 bases between. CDR3: CASSGTTGDHGELFF. CDR3 bases: TGTGCCAGCAGTGGTACCACGGGGGATCACGGGGAGCTGTTTTTT.

The chain joins TRBV12-3 or TRBV12-4 to TRBJ2-1, with a possible D match to TRBD1 (6 bases). V lost 6 bases, J lost 13 bases, and 13 bases lay in between. CDR3 length: 11 residues. The CDR3 DNA reads as TGTGCCAGCAGACTGGCAGGGGACCAGTTCTTC. Translated: CASRLAGDQFF.

The V gene is TRBV28, the J gene TRBJ1-5; 7 nucleotides align to TRBD1. The CDR3 extends over 16 amino acids. In germline, CDR1 is MDHEN, CDR2 SYDVKM. The ends lost 6 bases at V and 4 bases at J; junction bases unmatched: 12. CDR3 nucleotides: TGTGCCAGCAGACGCATACCGGGACAGACTAATCAGCCCCAGCATTTT. Protein product: CASRRIPGQTNQPQHF.

The rearrangement links TRBV19 to TRBJ2-1; 7 nucleotides match TRBD2. The V segment lost 6 bases and the J segment 4 bases; nucleotides outside the gene matches: 12. The CDR3 runs 16 residues. Germline values: CDR1 LNHDA, CDR2 SQIVND (reference sequence). The CDR3 reads CASSEGPSGVYNEQFF. CDR3 nucleotides: TGTGCCAGTAGCGAGGGTCCAAGCGGGGTTTACAATGAGCAGTTCTTC. Complete variable domain (other parts from reference TRBV19 and TRBJ2-1): DGGITQSPKYLFRKEGQNVTLSCEQNLNHDAMYWYRQDPGQGLRLIYYSQIVNDFQKGDIAEGYSVSREKKESFPLTVTSAQKNPTAFYLCASSEGPSGVYNEQFFGPGTRLTVL.